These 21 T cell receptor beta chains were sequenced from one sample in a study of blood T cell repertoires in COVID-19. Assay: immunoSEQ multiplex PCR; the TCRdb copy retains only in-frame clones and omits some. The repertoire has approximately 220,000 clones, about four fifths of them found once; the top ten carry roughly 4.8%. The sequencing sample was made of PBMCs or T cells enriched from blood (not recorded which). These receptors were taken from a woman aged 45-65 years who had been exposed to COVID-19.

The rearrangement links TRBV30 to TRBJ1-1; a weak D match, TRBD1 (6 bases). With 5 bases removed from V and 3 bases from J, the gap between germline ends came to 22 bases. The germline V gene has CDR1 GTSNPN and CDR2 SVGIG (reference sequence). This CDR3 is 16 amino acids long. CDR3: CAWQRGRAGEYTEAFF. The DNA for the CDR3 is TGTGCCTGGCAACGAGGAAGGGCAGGGGAGTACACTGAAGCTTTCTTT.

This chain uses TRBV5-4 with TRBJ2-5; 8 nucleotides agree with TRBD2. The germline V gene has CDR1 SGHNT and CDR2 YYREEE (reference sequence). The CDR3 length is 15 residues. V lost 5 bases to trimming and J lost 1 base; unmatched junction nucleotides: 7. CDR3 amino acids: CASSSGTRPQETQYF. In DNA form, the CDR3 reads TGTGCCAGCAGTTCCGGGACTAGGCCCCAAGAGACCCAGTACTTC.

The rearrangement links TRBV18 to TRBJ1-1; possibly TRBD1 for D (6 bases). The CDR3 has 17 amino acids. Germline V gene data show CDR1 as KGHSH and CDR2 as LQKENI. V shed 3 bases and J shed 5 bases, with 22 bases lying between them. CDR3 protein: CASSPSVEAGVKTEAFF. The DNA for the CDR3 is TGTGCCAGCTCACCGTCCGTAGAAGCAGGGGTAAAGACTGAAGCTTTCTTT.

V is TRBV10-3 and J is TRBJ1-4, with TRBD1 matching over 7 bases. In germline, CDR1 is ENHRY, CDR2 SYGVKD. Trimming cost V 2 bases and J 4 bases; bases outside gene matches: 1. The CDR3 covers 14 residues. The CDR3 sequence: CAISEGDSNEKLFF. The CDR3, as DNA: TGTGCCATCAGTGAGGGGGACAGTAATGAAAAACTGTTTTTT.

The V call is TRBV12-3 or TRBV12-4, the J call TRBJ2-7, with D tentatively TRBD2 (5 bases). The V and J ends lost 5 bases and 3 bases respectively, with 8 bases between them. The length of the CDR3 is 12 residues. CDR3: CASSLRDYEQYF. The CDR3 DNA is TGTGCCAGCAGTCTCCGGGACTACGAGCAGTACTTC.

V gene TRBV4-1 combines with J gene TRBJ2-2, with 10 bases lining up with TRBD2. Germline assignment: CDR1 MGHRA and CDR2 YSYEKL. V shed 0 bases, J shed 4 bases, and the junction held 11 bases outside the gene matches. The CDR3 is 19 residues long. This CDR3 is CASSQDLPAGGPSTGELFF. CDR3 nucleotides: TGCGCCAGCAGCCAAGATTTACCAGCGGGGGGGCCAAGCACCGGGGAGCTGTTTTTT.

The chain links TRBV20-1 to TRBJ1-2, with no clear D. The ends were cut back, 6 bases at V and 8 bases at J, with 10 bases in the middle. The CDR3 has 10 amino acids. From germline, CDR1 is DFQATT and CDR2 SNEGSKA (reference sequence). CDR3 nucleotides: TGCAGTGCCCGGGTTGGGGGCTACACCTTC. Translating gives CSARVGGYTF.

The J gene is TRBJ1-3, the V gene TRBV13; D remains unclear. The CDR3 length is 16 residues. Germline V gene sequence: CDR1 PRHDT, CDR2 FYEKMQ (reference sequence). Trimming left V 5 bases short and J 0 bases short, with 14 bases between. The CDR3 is CASSHRDASSGNTIYF. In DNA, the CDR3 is TGTGCCAGCAGCCACCGGGATGCGAGCTCTGGAAACACCATATATTTT.

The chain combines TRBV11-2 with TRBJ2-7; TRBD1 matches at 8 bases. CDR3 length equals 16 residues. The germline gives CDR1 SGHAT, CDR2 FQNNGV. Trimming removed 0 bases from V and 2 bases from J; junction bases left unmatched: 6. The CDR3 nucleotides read TGTGCCAGCAGCTTAGAAGGCAGGGGGCCCGCCTACGAGCAGTACTTC. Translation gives CASSLEGRGPAYEQYF.

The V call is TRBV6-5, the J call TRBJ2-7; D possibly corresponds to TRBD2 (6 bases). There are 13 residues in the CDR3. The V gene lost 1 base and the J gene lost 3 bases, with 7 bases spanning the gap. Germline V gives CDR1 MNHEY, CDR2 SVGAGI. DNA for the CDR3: TGTGCCAGCAGTTACTTGCGGGGCTACGAGCAGTACTTC. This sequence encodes CASSYLRGYEQYF.

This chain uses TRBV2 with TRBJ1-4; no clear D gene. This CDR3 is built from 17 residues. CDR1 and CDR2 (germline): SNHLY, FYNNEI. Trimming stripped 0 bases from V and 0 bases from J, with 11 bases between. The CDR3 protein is CASSEALLRATNEKLFF. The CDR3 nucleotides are TGTGCCAGCAGTGAAGCGCTTCTACGGGCAACTAATGAAAAACTGTTTTTT. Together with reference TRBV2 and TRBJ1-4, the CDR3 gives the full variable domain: EPEVTQTPSHQVTQMGQEVILRCVPISNHLYFYWYRQILGQKVEFLVSFYNNEISEKSEIFDDQFSVERPDGSNFTLKIRSTKLEDSAMYFCASSEALLRATNEKLFFGSGTQLSVL.

This CDR3 is CASSQDRGREQYF. As DNA, the CDR3 is TGCGCCAGCAGCCAAGACAGGGGGCGCGAGCAGTACTTC. The V call is TRBV4-3, the J call TRBJ2-7; 8 nucleotides match TRBD1. This CDR3 has 13 residues. V was pared by 0 bases and J by 6 bases, with 1 base of the junction left unmatched. Per the germline V gene, CDR1 is LGHNA and CDR2 is YSLEER.

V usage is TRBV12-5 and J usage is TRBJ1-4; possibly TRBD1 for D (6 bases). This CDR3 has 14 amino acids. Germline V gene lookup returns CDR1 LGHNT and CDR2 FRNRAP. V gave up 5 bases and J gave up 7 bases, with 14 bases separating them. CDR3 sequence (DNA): TGTGCTAGTGGTGAGACAGGTCAAAGTGAAAAACTGTTTTTT. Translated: CASGETGQSEKLFF.

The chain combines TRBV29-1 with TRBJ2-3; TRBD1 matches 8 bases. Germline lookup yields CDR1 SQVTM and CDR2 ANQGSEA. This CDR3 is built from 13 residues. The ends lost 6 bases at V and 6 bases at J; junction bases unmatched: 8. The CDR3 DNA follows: TGCAGCGTCTACAGGGGGATCATCGATACGCAGTATTTT. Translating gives CSVYRGIIDTQYF.

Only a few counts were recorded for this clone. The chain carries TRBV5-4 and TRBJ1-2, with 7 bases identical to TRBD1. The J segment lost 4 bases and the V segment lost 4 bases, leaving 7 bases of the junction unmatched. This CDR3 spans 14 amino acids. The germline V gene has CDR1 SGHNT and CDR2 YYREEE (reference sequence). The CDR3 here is CASSPQGTVYGYTF. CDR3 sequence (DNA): TGTGCCAGCAGCCCCCAAGGGACAGTCTATGGCTACACCTTC. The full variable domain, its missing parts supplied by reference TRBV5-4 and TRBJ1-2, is ETGVTQSPTHLIKTRGQQVTLRCSSQSGHNTVSWYQQALGQGPQFIFQYYREEENGRGNFPPRFSGLQFPNYSSELNVNALELDDSALYLCASSPQGTVYGYTFGSGTRLTVV.

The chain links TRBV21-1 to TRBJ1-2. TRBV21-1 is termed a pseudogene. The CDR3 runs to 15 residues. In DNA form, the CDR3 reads TGTGCCAGCAGCAAAGGTGGTATTCGGGACTATGGCTACACCTTC. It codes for CASSKGGIRDYGYTF.

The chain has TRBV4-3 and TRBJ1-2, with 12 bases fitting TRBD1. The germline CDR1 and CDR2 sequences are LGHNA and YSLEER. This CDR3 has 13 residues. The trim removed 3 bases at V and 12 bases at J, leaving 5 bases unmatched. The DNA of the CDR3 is TGCGCCAGCAGCCAGGTCGGGACAGGGGGCCACACCTTC. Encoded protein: CASSQVGTGGHTF.

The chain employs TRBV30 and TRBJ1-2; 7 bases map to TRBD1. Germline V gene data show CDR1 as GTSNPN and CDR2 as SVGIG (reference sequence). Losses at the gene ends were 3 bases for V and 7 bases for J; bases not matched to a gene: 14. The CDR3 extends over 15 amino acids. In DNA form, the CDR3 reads TGTGCCTGGAGGGCCCAGGGGGGATCAATTATTGGCTACACCTTC. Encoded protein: CAWRAQGGSIIGYTF.

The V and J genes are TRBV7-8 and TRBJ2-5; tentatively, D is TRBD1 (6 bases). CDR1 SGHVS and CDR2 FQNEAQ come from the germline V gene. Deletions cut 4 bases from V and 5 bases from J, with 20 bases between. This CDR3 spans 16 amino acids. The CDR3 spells CASSSLRQARGETQYF. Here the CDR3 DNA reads TGTGCCAGCAGCTCCTTGAGACAGGCCCGTGGGGAGACCCAGTACTTC.

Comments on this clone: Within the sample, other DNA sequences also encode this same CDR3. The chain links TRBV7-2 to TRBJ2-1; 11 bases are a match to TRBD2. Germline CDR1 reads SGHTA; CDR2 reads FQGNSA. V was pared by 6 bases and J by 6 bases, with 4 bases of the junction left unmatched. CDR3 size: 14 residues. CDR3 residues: CASSSSGGPNEQFF. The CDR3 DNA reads TGTGCCAGCAGTTCTAGCGGGGGGCCCAATGAGCAGTTCTTC. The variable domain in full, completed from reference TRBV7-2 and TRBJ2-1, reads GAGVSQSPSNKVTEKGKDVELRCDPISGHTALYWYRQSLGQGLEFLIYFQGNSAPDKSGLPSDRFSAERTGGSVSTLTIQRTQQEDSAVYLCASSSSGGPNEQFFGPGTRLTVL.

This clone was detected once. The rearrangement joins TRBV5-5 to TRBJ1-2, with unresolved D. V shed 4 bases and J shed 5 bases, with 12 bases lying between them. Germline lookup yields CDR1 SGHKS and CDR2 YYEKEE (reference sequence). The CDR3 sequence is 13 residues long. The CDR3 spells CASSPDGFYGYTF. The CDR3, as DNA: TGTGCCAGCAGCCCAGACGGGTTTTATGGCTACACCTTC. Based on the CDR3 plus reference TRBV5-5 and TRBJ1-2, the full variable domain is DAGVTQSPTHLIKTRGQQVTLRCSPISGHKSVSWYQQVLGQGPQFIFQYYEKEERGRGNFPDRFSARQFPNYSSELNVNALLLGDSALYLCASSPDGFYGYTFGSGTRLTVV.